The T cell receptor (beta chain) described here comes from a study of OX40 agonist ivuxolimab in advanced cancers. The assay was immunoSEQ multiplex PCR, and TCRdb's table has in-frame clones only and misses some. The profile shows approximately 54,000 clones, 65% to 85% of them singletons. The V gene's germline CDR1 is MNHEY and CDR2 SVGAGI. The J segment lost 12 bases and the V segment lost 6 bases, leaving 12 bases of the junction unmatched. The CDR3 consists of 13 residues. This sample comprised CD4+ or CD8+ T cells sorted from blood, obtained in a trial of the OX40 agonist ivuxolimab. This chain connects TRBV6-5 to TRBJ2-7; 9 nucleotides agree with TRBD2. The sequence was collected from an adult with an advanced solid tumor such as melanoma, head and neck, liver or kidney cancer. DNA of the CDR3: TGTGCCAGCAGACCGCCGTCGGCGGGGGGGCCGTACTTC. Translation: CASRPPSAGGPYF.